The 20 T cell receptor beta chains below come from one sample, sequenced in a study of blood T cell repertoires in COVID-19. TCRdb's table, derived via immunoSEQ multiplex PCR, lists solely in-frame clones and lacks some. The sample records some 100,000 clones, 88% being singletons. Sample: peripheral blood. Every receptor here comes from a woman of 80 years or more with active COVID-19.

The chain is built from TRBV28 and TRBJ1-5; TRBD1 is a possible D gene (6 bases). From germline, CDR1 is MDHEN and CDR2 SYDVKM. The CDR3 spans 15 residues. V lost 6 bases, J lost 0 bases, and 12 bases lay in between. CDR3 DNA sequence: TGTGCCAGCAGAGGAGGGGGGGTTAGCAATCAGCCCCAGCATTTT. This encodes CASRGGGVSNQPQHF.

The CDR3 coding sequence is TGTGCCAGCAGCTTAATCAGCGGTAGCACAGATACGCAGTATTTT. Protein product: CASSLISGSTDTQYF. V is TRBV7-3 and J is TRBJ2-3, with D tentatively TRBD2 (5 bases). Trimming pared 1 base from V and 0 bases from J, leaving 8 bases between. CDR1 is SGHTA, CDR2 FQGTGA, per germline. The CDR3 has 15 amino acids.

The V gene is TRBV18, the J gene TRBJ2-7; unclear D gene. Germline CDR1 KGHSH, CDR2 LQKENI. V gave up 3 bases and J gave up 1 base, with 10 bases separating them. This CDR3 has 14 residues. CDR3 residues: CASSPSQNSYEQYF. CDR3 sequence (DNA): TGTGCCAGCTCACCGTCACAGAATTCCTACGAGCAGTACTTC.

The V call is TRBV28, the J call TRBJ2-7; possible D gene TRBD2, 5 bases. The CDR3 length is 14 residues. V lost 3 bases and J lost 2, with 11 bases in between. Per germline, CDR1 MDHEN and CDR2 SYDVKM. CDR3 sequence (DNA): TGTGCCAGCAGTTTCCCGGACGGGGCCTACGAGCAGTACTTC. Its translation is CASSFPDGAYEQYF.

V gene TRBV27 combines with J gene TRBJ2-3, with 7 bases fitting TRBD2. From germline, CDR1 is MNHEY and CDR2 SMNVEV (reference sequence). The junction had 8 bases not matched to a gene; V was cut back by 4 bases and J by 1 base. The length of the CDR3 is 16 residues. CDR3: CASSWGVGGGTDTQYF. DNA for the CDR3: TGTGCCAGCAGTTGGGGTGTGGGGGGGGGCACAGATACGCAGTATTTT.

The V call is TRBV28, the J call TRBJ2-3; D perhaps matches TRBD2 (5 bases). The CDR3 runs to 13 residues. Looked up from germline, CDR1 is MDHEN and CDR2 is SYDVKM. The germline V and J ends were trimmed by 5 bases and 2 bases, with 8 bases remaining between them. CDR3 protein: CASSSGDTDTQYF. CDR3 sequence (DNA): TGTGCCAGCAGTAGCGGAGACACAGATACGCAGTATTTT.

The gene calls are TRBV7-2 and TRBJ2-1; D is uncertain. CDR3 length: 15 residues. Trimming left V 2 bases short and J 7 bases short, with 15 bases between. Germline V gene lookup returns CDR1 SGHTA and CDR2 FQGNSA. The CDR3 nucleotides are TGTGCCAGCAGCTTACTAATTTCGACTCAGAATGAGCAGTTCTTC. Its protein is CASSLLISTQNEQFF.

The rearrangement uses TRBV27 and TRBJ2-7; 12 nucleotides agree with TRBD1. The CDR3 is 16 residues long. Germline-derived CDR1 and CDR2 are MNHEY and SMNVEV (reference sequence). Germline trimming cut 2 bases from V and 5 bases from J; bases unmatched to any gene: 7. CDR3 sequence: CASSLLLGTGGNEQYF. The CDR3 bases are TGTGCCAGCAGTTTACTCCTCGGGACAGGGGGCAACGAGCAGTACTTC.

The chain combines TRBV30 with TRBJ1-1; no reliable D call. CDR1 is GTSNPN and CDR2 is SVGIG in the germline V gene (reference sequence). The CDR3 has 14 amino acids. Trimming pared 2 bases from V and 4 bases from J, leaving 14 bases between. The CDR3 coding sequence is TGTGCCTGGAGTAACCCAGCCTGGGCCACTGAAGCTTTCTTT. The encoded protein is CAWSNPAWATEAFF.

The V and J genes are TRBV7-3 and TRBJ2-3; 9 positions match TRBD2. CDR1 is SGHTA, CDR2 FQGTGA, per germline. The CDR3 runs 16 residues. The V and J ends lost 1 base and 1 base, in that order; junction bases with no gene match: 3. The CDR3 reads CASSLMTSGGTDTQYF. The CDR3 DNA reads TGTGCCAGCAGCTTAATGACTAGCGGAGGCACAGATACGCAGTATTTT.

This clone has just one count. The rearrangement links TRBV6-5 to TRBJ2-1, with TRBD2 matching 8 bases. After removal of 6 bases from V and 6 bases from J, the junction contained 4 bases not matched to a gene. There are 13 residues in the CDR3. Germline CDR1 MNHEY, CDR2 SVGAGI. Here the CDR3 reads CASRGLGGNEQFF. As DNA, the CDR3 is TGTGCCAGCAGGGGACTAGGTGGCAATGAGCAGTTCTTC.

V gene TRBV2 combines with J gene TRBJ1-2; tentative D call: TRBD1 (6 bases). Trimming left V 3 bases short and J 1 base short, with 15 bases between. The CDR3 is 16 residues long. CDR1 is SNHLY, CDR2 FYNNEI, per germline. The chain's CDR3 is CASSDNLQGHNYGYTF. Here the CDR3 DNA reads TGTGCCAGCAGTGATAATTTACAGGGACATAACTATGGCTACACCTTC. Variable domain in full (rest from reference TRBV2 and TRBJ1-2): EPEVTQTPSHQVTQMGQEVILRCVPISNHLYFYWYRQILGQKVEFLVSFYNNEISEKSEIFDDQFSVERPDGSNFTLKIRSTKLEDSAMYFCASSDNLQGHNYGYTFGSGTRLTVV.

The rearrangement uses TRBV3-1 (or the pseudogene TRBV3-2) and TRBJ2-7, with D hard to call. Trimming cost V 4 bases and J 3 bases, with 19 bases left between them. The CDR3 is 16 residues long. Germline V gene data show CDR1 as LGHDT and CDR2 as YNNKEL (reference sequence). CDR3 nucleotides: TGTGCCAGCAGCCCTTCGAGCTGGGCCAGCATCTACGAGCAGTACTTC. Its protein is CASSPSSWASIYEQYF.

V and J are TRBV7-2 and TRBJ2-2; possibly TRBD2 for D (6 bases). CDR3 length: 17 residues. The germline CDR1 and CDR2 sequences are SGHTA and FQGNSA. V lost 8 bases to trimming and J lost 6 bases, with 25 bases between them. CDR3 in amino acids: CASSGTSGVLVAGELFF. CDR3 DNA sequence: TGTGCCAGCTCTGGGACTTCGGGAGTGTTGGTAGCCGGGGAGCTGTTTTTT.

There are a few counts of this clone. The V and J genes are TRBV18 and TRBJ2-1; D is unresolved. The CDR3 is 13 amino acids. Trimming pared 0 bases from V and 8 bases from J, leaving 8 bases between. Per the germline V gene, CDR1 is KGHSH and CDR2 is LQKENI. The CDR3 spells CASSPPPSDEQFF. In DNA form, the CDR3 reads TGTGCCAGCTCACCACCCCCTTCGGATGAGCAGTTCTTC.

This clone was seen just once. The CDR3 loop is CASSGAYSGEKLFF. CDR3 coding DNA: TGTGCCAGCAGCGGTGCCTATTCGGGGGAAAAACTGTTTTTT. V usage is TRBV2 and J usage is TRBJ1-4; D uncertain. CDR3 length: 14 amino acids. Germline CDR1 reads SNHLY; CDR2 reads FYNNEI. V was cut by 6 bases and J by 8 bases, with 16 bases left in between.

CDR3 sequence reads: CASSIVSDSHSNQPQHF. The CDR3 bases are TGTGCCAGTAGTATTGTCTCGGACAGCCACTCGAATCAGCCCCAGCATTTT. The rearrangement joins TRBV19 to TRBJ1-5; D might be TRBD1 (6 bases). The CDR3 sequence is 17 residues long. Trimming removed 3 bases at V and 4 bases at J, with 19 bases between. From germline, CDR1 is LNHDA and CDR2 SQIVND (reference sequence). Based on the CDR3 plus reference TRBV19 and TRBJ1-5, the full variable domain is DGGITQSPKYLFRKEGQNVTLSCEQNLNHDAMYWYRQDPGQGLRLIYYSQIVNDFQKGDIAEGYSVSREKKESFPLTVTSAQKNPTAFYLCASSIVSDSHSNQPQHFGDGTRLSIL.

In this sample, this clone turned up a few times. As DNA, the CDR3 is TGCGCCAGCAGCCAAGAATTGGCCAAGGGAGGAATTCAGCCCCAGCATTTT. Translated, it gives CASSQELAKGGIQPQHF. The chain has TRBV4-1 and TRBJ1-5, with no clear D. CDR3 length: 17 residues. Deletions cut 0 bases from V and 6 bases from J, with 18 bases between. Germline V gene sequence: CDR1 MGHRA, CDR2 YSYEKL.

This rearrangement joins TRBV6-6 to TRBJ2-7; 8 positions agree with TRBD1. V shed 2 bases, J shed 4 bases, and the junction held 4 bases outside the gene matches. The CDR3 sequence is 14 residues long. CDR1 MNHNY and CDR2 SVGAGI come from the germline V gene (reference sequence). The CDR3 spells CASSYGQGGYEQYF. In DNA form, the CDR3 reads TGTGCCAGCAGTTACGGACAGGGAGGATACGAGCAGTACTTC.

This clone was observed a single time. The chain combines TRBV28 with TRBJ1-2; 9 bases are a match to TRBD1. Per germline, CDR1 MDHEN and CDR2 SYDVKM. CDR3 length equals 15 residues. V gave up 6 bases and J gave up 4 bases; unmatched junction bases: 9. The CDR3 is CASSRTGTGLYGYTF. The CDR3 DNA reads TGTGCCAGCAGCCGCACCGGGACAGGGCTCTATGGCTACACCTTC.